One TCR beta chain is described in this entry. Its antigen is unidentified. This entry is derived from a study of tumor-infiltrating lymphocytes in primary liver carcinoma. Overall study: By surgical resection, the patients were treated for their primary liver carcinoma. Broader study findings: Tumor-adjacent and tumor-blood pairs overlapped less than tumor region pairs did. Tumors had a significantly higher top-250-clone fraction than blood (p = 0.039).

The CDR3 runs 14 residues. Germline assignment: CDR1 MGHDK and CDR2 SYGVNS. The germline V and J ends were trimmed by 1 base and 10 bases, with 14 bases remaining between them. Unsorted whole blood supplied the RNA, and germline DNA was extracted too. Collected before surgery were roughly 4 milliliters of peripheral blood. Priming with a constant-region primer yielded TCR beta cDNA from 400 to 500 ng total RNA. ARM-PCR, slightly modified, supplied the TCR beta libraries through three nested multiplex PCR rounds. Forward primers for TRBV1-TRBV30 and a C-beta reverse primer served the first two PCR rounds, at roughly 10 cycles each. TCRdb passed the multiplex PCR reads through MiXCR, listing each CDR3 protein once. The data hold hundreds of thousands of distinct CDR3 sequences, with nearly 60% observed a single time.

The TCR was taken from a woman younger than 45 with primary liver carcinoma and hepatitis B virus infection. The sample comprised peripheral blood. The chain recombines TRBV25-1 with TRBJ2-1, with D unresolved. CDR3 residues: CASSEFGCRREQFF. The DNA for the CDR3 is TGTGCCAGCAGTGAATTCGGTTGTCGACGGGAGCAGTTCTTC.